This T cell receptor beta chain was captured by sequencing in a study of response to subunit inactivated influenza vaccine. Points from the study as a whole: New T cells are recruited in small numbers by each seasonal influenza vaccination, according to the authors' suggestion.

In regard to this clonotype: Its target is unknown.

Germline V CDR1 and CDR2: ENHRY, SYGVKD. The CDR3 is 13 residues long. TCRdb re-called the RT-PCR reads through MiXCR, storing one row per CDR3 protein. The table includes about 500,000 distinct CDR3 sequences, more than 15% detected once. The sequencing here drew on CD4+ T cells sorted from PBMCs, taken around 25 months after vaccination. This receptor was identified in a man in his fifties or sixties who received an inactivated influenza vaccine. The chain carries TRBV10-3 and TRBJ2-7; D gene ambiguous. CDR3 nucleotide sequence: TGTTCCTCTACATCGACCCGCTCCTACGAGCAGTACTTC. This encodes CSSTSTRSYEQYF.